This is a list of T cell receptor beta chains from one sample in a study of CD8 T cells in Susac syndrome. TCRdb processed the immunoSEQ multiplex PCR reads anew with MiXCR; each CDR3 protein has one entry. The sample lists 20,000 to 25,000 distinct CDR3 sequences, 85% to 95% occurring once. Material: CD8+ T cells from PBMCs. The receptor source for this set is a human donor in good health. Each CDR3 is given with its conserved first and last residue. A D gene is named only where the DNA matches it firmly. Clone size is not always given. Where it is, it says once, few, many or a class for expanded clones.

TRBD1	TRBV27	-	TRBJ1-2	TGTGCCAGCAGTTTATCGACAGGGTTTGGCTACACCTTC	CASSLSTGFGYTF
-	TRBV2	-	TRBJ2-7	TGTGCCAGCAGTGCCGGGACCCTCGGCGGCTCCTACGAGCAGTACTTC	CASSAGTLGGSYEQYF
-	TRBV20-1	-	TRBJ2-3	TGCAGTGCTAGGGGCCTGCGGGACTTCACAGATACGCAGTATTTT	CSARGLRDFTDTQYF
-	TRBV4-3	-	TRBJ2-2	TGCGCCAGCAGCCAAGACCCGATTGAGGGGGCCGGGGAGCTGTTTTTT	CASSQDPIEGAGELFF
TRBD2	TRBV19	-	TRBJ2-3	TGTGCCAGTGGGCTAGCGGGGGTTGGAGATACGCAGTATTTT	CASGLAGVGDTQYF
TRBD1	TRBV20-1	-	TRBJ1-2	TGCAGTGCTAGAGACGGGACAGACTATGGCTACACCTTC	CSARDGTDYGYTF
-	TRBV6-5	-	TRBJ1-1	TGTGCCAGCAGTTACAGCTCAGGCGGCACTGAAGCTTTCTTT	CASSYSSGGTEAFF
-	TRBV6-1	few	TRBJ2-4	TGTGCCAGCAAGGAAGGTACAGGTCTAGCCAAAAACATTCAGTACTTC	CASKEGTGLAKNIQYF
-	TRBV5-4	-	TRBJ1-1	TGTGCCAGCAGCCTACTATACCGGACTGAAGCTTTCTTT	CASSLLYRTEAFF
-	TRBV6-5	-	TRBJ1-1	TGTGCCAGCAGCCCCCTGGGGAAGAACACTGAAGCTTTCTTT	CASSPLGKNTEAFF
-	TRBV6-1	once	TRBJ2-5	TGTGCCAGCAGTGAGCGACGGCCCCAAGAGACCCAGCACTTC	CASSERRPQETQHF
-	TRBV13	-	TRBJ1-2	TGTGCCAGCAGCACCCCGGGGTGGGTGGCTACCGACTATGGCTACACCTTC	CASSTPGWVATDYGYTF
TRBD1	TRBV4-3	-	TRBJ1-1	TGCGCCAGCAGCCAACGACAGGGGTGGAAAGGAACTGAAGCTTTCTTT	CASSQRQGWKGTEAFF
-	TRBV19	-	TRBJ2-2	TGTGCCAGTAGAGCCGGGAGAGGGAACACCGGGGAGCTGTTTTTT	CASRAGRGNTGELFF
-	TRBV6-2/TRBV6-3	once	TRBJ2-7	TGTGCCAGCAGTTTCCGGGCCTACGAGCAGTACTTC	CASSFRAYEQYF
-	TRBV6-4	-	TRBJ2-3	TGTGCCAGCAGTGTCTCCGTTGAGGGGGGCACAGATACGCAGTATTTT	CASSVSVEGGTDTQYF
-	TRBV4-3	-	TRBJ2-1	TGCGCCAGCAGCCAACCGGGGAAGGGCTGGCATGAGCAGTTCTTC	CASSQPGKGWHEQFF
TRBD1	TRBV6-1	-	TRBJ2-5	TGTGCCAGCATTGACAGGGGGCGTCCACTTCAAGAGACCCAGTACTTC	CASIDRGRPLQETQYF
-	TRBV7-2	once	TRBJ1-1	TGTGCCAGCAGCTTAGAGCACAGGCAGATGAACACTGAAGCTTTCTTT	CASSLEHRQMNTEAFF
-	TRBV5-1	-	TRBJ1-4	TGCGCCAGCAGCCCCGAGGATTCAACTAATGAAAAACTGTTTTTT	CASSPEDSTNEKLFF
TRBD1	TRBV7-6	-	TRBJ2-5	TGTGCCAGCAGTCGCGCCGGGACAGGGTTTTACAGAGAGACCCAGTACTTC	CASSRAGTGFYRETQYF
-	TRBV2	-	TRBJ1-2	TGTGCCAGCAGCCCGGGAGGGACAAGCTATGGCTACACCTTC	CASSPGGTSYGYTF
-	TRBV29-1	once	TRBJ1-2	TGCAGCGGACTACAGGATTCTAACTATGGCTACACCTTC	CSGLQDSNYGYTF
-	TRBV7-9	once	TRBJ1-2	TGTGCCAGCAGCTTTAACGACAGCCCAAACTATGGCTACACCTTC	CASSFNDSPNYGYTF
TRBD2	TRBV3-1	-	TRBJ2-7	TGTGCCAGCAGCCTCGGGACTAGCGGGCCCAGCTCCTACGAGCAGTACTTC	CASSLGTSGPSSYEQYF
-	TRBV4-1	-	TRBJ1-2	TGCGCCAGCAGCCCGGGACCGCCTGGCTACACCTTC	CASSPGPPGYTF
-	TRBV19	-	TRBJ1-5	TGTGCCAGTAGCGCCAGCCACCATAGCAATCAGCCCCAGCATTTT	CASSASHHSNQPQHF
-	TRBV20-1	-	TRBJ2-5	TGCAGTGCTAGTGTGGGGGGCTTCGGAGAGACCCAGTGCTTC	CSASVGGFGETQCF
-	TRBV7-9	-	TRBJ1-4	TGTGCCAGCAGCTACTCAGGGTATCTTAGGGAAAAACTGTTTTTT	CASSYSGYLREKLFF
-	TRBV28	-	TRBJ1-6	TGTGCCAGCAGTTTGGGGCGGGACGGCCATAATTCACCCCTCCACTTT	CASSLGRDGHNSPLHF
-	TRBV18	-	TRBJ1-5	TGTGCCAGCTCACCACCGAGTTGGGATCAGCCCCAGCATTTT	CASSPPSWDQPQHF
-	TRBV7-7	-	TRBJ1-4	TGTGCCAGCAGCTTAGGGGTCCCTAATGAAAAACTGTTTTTT	CASSLGVPNEKLFF
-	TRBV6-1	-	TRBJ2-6	TGTGCCAGCTCAGCTACCCCCTCTGGGGCCAACGTCCTGACTTTC	CASSATPSGANVLTF
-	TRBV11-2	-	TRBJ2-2	TGTGCCAGCAGCTCCGGTGGTTGGCAGAGAGACACCGGGGAGCTTTTTTTT	CASSSGGWQRDTGELFF
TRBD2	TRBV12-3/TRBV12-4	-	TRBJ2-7	TGTGCCAGCAGCAACCGGGACTACCTTGGAGAGCAGTACTTC	CASSNRDYLGEQYF
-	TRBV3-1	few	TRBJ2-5	TGTGCCAGCAGCCCGAAAAGACCGGAACAACAGGTCTCGAAGTACTTC	CASSPKRPEQQVSKYF
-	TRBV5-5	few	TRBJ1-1	TGTGCCAGCAGCTTGGGGGGGAACACTGAAGCTTTCTTT	CASSLGGNTEAFF
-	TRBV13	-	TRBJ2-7	TGTGCCAGCGGAGATGGGCGTGAGCAGTACTTC	CASGDGREQYF
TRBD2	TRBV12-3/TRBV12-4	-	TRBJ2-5	TGTGCCAGCAGTCCGAGGGGGTTAGCGGGGGGCACGAACAAAGAGACCCAGTACTTC	CASSPRGLAGGTNKETQYF
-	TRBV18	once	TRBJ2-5	TGTGCCAGCGCTACCAAGAGATCCCAATACCAAGAGACCCAGTACTTC	CASATKRSQYQETQYF
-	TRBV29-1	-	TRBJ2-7	TGCAGCGTTATGCATGGGGGTTCCTACGAGCAGTACTTC	CSVMHGGSYEQYF
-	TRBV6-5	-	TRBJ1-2	TGTGCCAGCAGACCCGAGGGACTATATGGCTACACCTTC	CASRPEGLYGYTF
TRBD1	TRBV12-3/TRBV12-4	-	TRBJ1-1	TGTGCCAGCAGTTTGTCTTGGACAGGGGTAACTGAAGCTTTCTTT	CASSLSWTGVTEAFF
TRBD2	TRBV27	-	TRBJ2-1	TGTGCCAGCAGTTCGCTAGCGGGGGCCACACATGAGCAGTTCTTC	CASSSLAGATHEQFF